This TCR beta chain appears in the sequencing data of a study of CD8+ T cells in alopecia areata (dated 2018 in TCRdb). Broadly, across the study: Treated patients were enrolled in an open-label pilot trial of oral tofacitinib, 5 to 10 mg twice daily, for moderate-to-severe alopecia areata. Patients stayed on tofacitinib for 6 to 18 months and then had 6 months of follow-up off drug so that delayed response and recurrence could be assessed. TCRbeta CDR3 regions were amplified by immunoSEQ multiplex PCR with 35 Vbeta forward and 13 Jbeta reverse primers. Scalp clonality was compared among normal scalp (n=4), patchy alopecia areata scalp (n=8), and alopecia totalis/universalis scalp (n=8). In both human patients and the C3H/HeJ mouse model, the study applied high-throughput TCRbeta sequencing to look at T cell clonal expansion in alopecia areata. Tofacitinib-treated patients had biopsies at baseline and at 4 and 24 weeks of treatment, with a later scalp biopsy in several patients. The RNA source kit depended on sample type: the PAXgene miRNA kit for fixed scalp, the miRNeasy kit for PBMCs, and the RNeasy kit for mouse skin. Disease severity in treated patients was measured with the SALT score, which quantifies the percentage of affected scalp surface area. Scalp tissue and sorted CD4+ and CD8+ peripheral blood T cells from patchy and totalis/universalis alopecia areata patients and from healthy controls were covered by human TCRbeta sequencing.

What the study reported, not specific to this receptor: Because the treated cohort was small and had just a single nonresponder, larger studies are needed to establish links between baseline CD8+ expansion and response. Many expanded lesional clones persisted in scalp and blood during tofacitinib treatment, which may partly explain relapse after stopping treatment. Scalp TCR repertoire analysis is complicated because resident alphabeta T cells in normal human skin are also sequenced, whereas mouse skin is dominated by gammadelta T cells. Compared with normal scalp, lesional scalp had higher clonality and more expanded CD8+ clones, particularly in alopecia totalis/universalis, a pattern that suggests antigenic drive. Shared TCR sequences between patients were less evident than in mice, which may be partly attributable to HLA diversity in the patient population. Tofacitinib significantly lowered scalp clonality and the number of expanded CD8+ clones among the top 100 scalp clones.

This specimen's time point label, interpreted: roughly 26 weeks on oral tofacitinib. The treatment or condition label of this sample denotes: oral pan-JAK inhibitor, 5-10 mg twice daily. Peripheral blood and lesional scalp punch biopsies were obtained from patients with alopecia areata. After PBMCs were isolated by density centrifugation and stained for CD3, CD4 and CD8, a FACSAria was used to sort CD4+ and CD8+ T cells. Library creation used the immunoSEQ multiplex PCR assay. To provide template for TCR sequencing, every sample had RNA extracted and reverse transcribed into cDNA. First-strand cDNA was synthesized with SuperScript III using a 2:1 mix of oligo-dT and random hexamers. A synthetic immune receptor repertoire was used to gauge amplification bias, and whatever bias remained was removed computationally. On the study's bioinformatics: After raw reads were preprocessed to remove errors, the CDR3 was defined following IMGT conventions as running from the conserved cysteine to phenylalanine. Clonality was calculated as 1 minus Shannon entropy normalized by log2 of the number of productive unique TCRs. CD4 or CD8 identity of scalp clones was inferred by cross-referencing scalp TCRbeta sequences with sorted blood CD4 and CD8 repertoires. The clones in this table, taken by TCRdb from immuneACCESS, are in-frame only. Not every clone is retained; where verified, under half of the shortfall comes from an unresolved V gene, and the cause of the rest is unknown. The DNA gave D and trimming, while V, J and clone size come from that table. For this sample there are over 150,000 clones; 58% appear just once. Approximately 5.1% of the sample comes from the top ten.

This clone was counted ten times or more. It has no known antigen specificity. Qualities for individual bases were not recorded, and no much larger clone is one base off. Here the sequenced sample was CD4+ T cells sorted from blood, taken at week 24, from a patient treated with tofacitinib. The receptor was isolated from a human donor with alopecia areata.

The CDR3 protein is CASSPRQGLPGYTF. In nucleotides, the sequence is TGTGCCAGCAGCCCCCGACAGGGGCTTCCTGGCTACACCTTC. The sequence joins TRBV11-2 to TRBJ1-2; the junction holds 8 bases that match TRBD1. V is trimmed back by 5 bases and J by 7 bases, and the junction contains 9 bases that no gene match accounts for. Taken from cysteine to phenylalanine, the CDR3 has 14 residues. Only the CDR3 region is kept as DNA, spanning 42 bases read in frame from base 1. The germline V gene provides CDR1 SGHAT and CDR2 FQNNGV. With all but the CDR3 taken from the reference TRBV11-2 and TRBJ1-2 genes, the full variable domain is: EAGVAQSPRYKIIEKRQSVAFWCNPISGHATLYWYQQILGQGPKLLIQFQNNGVVDDSQLPKDRFSAERLKGVDSTLKIQPAKLEDSAVYLCASSPRQGLPGYTFGSGTRLTVV.